This T cell receptor beta chain originates from a study of Graves' ophthalmopathy and Graves' hyperthyroidism. Study-wide points: Most thyroid clonotypes with frequency above 0.001 were detected in blood too. Both an approximately 69% sensitivity and an approximately 72% specificity characterized the model's predictions of ophthalmopathy progression.

Trimming left V 8 bases short and J 1 base short, with 11 bases between. The CDR3 extends over 13 amino acids. In regard to this clonotype: Antigen: not known.

Symptoms, serum thyroxine and TRAb, thyroid ultrasound, and orbital computed tomography formed the diagnostic basis. Amplifying from RNA transcripts, the study obtained TCR beta CDR3 regions. A first-round RT-PCR used HTBI primers, followed by a second-round multiplex PCR. TCRdb reprocessed the multiplex PCR reads via MiXCR and lists one record per CDR3 protein. In the table there are about 200,000 distinct CDR3 sequences, over 25% of which are singletons. This sequence joins TRBV12-3 or TRBV12-4 and TRBJ1-1, with D unresolved. The sequencing sample was made of peripheral blood. This TCR was recovered from a man between 45 and 60 years old with Graves' ophthalmopathy. Written as DNA, the CDR3 is TGTGCCAGCGGCCCTTCAAAGAACACTGAAGCTTTCTTT. This translates into CASGPSKNTEAFF.